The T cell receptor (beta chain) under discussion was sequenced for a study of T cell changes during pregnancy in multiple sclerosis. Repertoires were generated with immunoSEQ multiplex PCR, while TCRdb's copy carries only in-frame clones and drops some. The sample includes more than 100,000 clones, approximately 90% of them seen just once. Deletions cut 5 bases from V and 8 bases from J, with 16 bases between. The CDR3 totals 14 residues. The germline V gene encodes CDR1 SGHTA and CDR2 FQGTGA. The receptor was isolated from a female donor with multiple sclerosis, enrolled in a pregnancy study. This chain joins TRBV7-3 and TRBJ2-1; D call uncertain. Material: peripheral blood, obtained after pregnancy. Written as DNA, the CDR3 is TGTGCCAGCAGCCGCCGAGACTTGGCCGATGAGCAGTTCTTC. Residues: CASSRRDLADEQFF.